This TCR beta chain was observed in a study of tumor-infiltrating lymphocytes in primary liver carcinoma. About the research overall: Each sample had roughly 3.5 to 7.5 million productive TCRbeta reads regardless of tissue type.

In addition to blood RNA drawn from unsorted whole blood, germline DNA was extracted. Study-level findings and limits: When set against blood, tumors had a significantly higher top-250-clone fraction (p = 0.039).

Using a constant-region primer together with ProtoScript II reverse transcriptase, TCR beta cDNA was made from roughly 540 ng of total RNA. Slightly modified ARM-PCR served as the procedure for the TCR beta libraries. These libraries came from three rounds of nested multiplex PCR. Primers for the first two PCR rounds were TRBV1-TRBV30 forward primers and a C-beta reverse primer (approximately 10 cycles per round). TCRdb processed the multiplex PCR reads anew with MiXCR; each CDR3 protein has one entry. The sample consists of fewer than 350,000 distinct CDR3 sequences, about two thirds of them appearing once. Per germline, CDR1 SGHAT and CDR2 FQNNGV. The CDR3 covers 14 residues. Note on this clonotype: Its target is unknown. A read error may produce the germline difference seen at one junction end.

Specimen: peripheral blood. This chain links TRBV11-2 with TRBJ2-5; D may be TRBD2 (5 bases). The sequence came from a man between 40 and 49 years old with primary liver carcinoma and hepatitis B virus infection. This CDR3 reads CASSLSGGQVTQHF. Written as DNA, the CDR3 is TGTGCCAGCAGCTTAAGCGGTGGGCAAGTGACCCAGCACTTC.